These 25 T cell receptor beta chains originate from one sample sequenced in a study of beta chain features in type 1 diabetes listed by TCRdb under 2018. What the research found in general, with its limitations: Type 1 diabetes patients showed a moderate but significant shortening of TCRB CDR3 length in all four CD4+ subsets.

The receptor library was made with the immunoSEQ multiplex PCR assay. The entire amount of isolated RNA was reverse transcribed using the High Capacity cDNA Reverse Transcription Kit, so the sequenced TCRB transcripts were expressed ones. TCRdb's version of the immuneACCESS table is confined to in-frame rearrangements and falls short of the full clone set. An unresolved V gene accounts for under half of the shortfall where checked; the remainder is of unknown origin. Recorded for this sample are around 160,000 clones; about 10% of them occurred a single time. 0.7% of the sample lies in the top ten. Their specific antigens are unknown. The sequenced material came from central memory CD4+ T cells from blood. The receptors originated from a woman in her thirties with type 1 diabetes.

This clone occurred a few times. This rearrangement joins TRBV30 to TRBJ2-7, with 7 bases lining up with TRBD2. Germline CDR1 GTSNPN, CDR2 SVGIG (reference sequence). The CDR3 loop spans 15 amino acids. J gave up 4 bases and V 0 bases, and 9 bases lay outside the gene matches. The CDR3 here is CAWSVFGEGRYEQYF. In DNA form, the CDR3 reads TGTGCCTGGAGTGTATTTGGGGAGGGGAGGTACGAGCAGTACTTC. Variable domain in full (rest from reference TRBV30 and TRBJ2-7): SQTIHQWPATLVQPVGSPLSLECTVEGTSNPNLYWYRQAAGRGLQLLFYSVGIGQISSEVPQNLSASRPQDRQFILSSKKLLLSDSGFYLCAWSVFGEGRYEQYFGPGTRLTVT.

The chain has TRBV15 and TRBJ1-1, with D perhaps matching TRBD1 (5 bases). Germline V gives CDR1 LNHNV, CDR2 YYDKDF (reference sequence). The length of the CDR3 is 16 residues. The V and J ends lost 0 bases and 4 bases respectively, with 15 bases between them. The CDR3 protein is CATSRDRAGWTTEAFF. DNA of the CDR3: TGTGCCACCAGCAGAGATAGGGCAGGGTGGACCACTGAAGCTTTCTTT. Drawing the rest from reference TRBV15 and TRBJ1-1, the complete variable domain is DAMVIQNPRYQVTQFGKPVTLSCSQTLNHNVMYWYQQKSSQAPKLLFHYYDKDFNNEADTPDNFQSRRPNTSFCFLDIRSPGLGDTAMYLCATSRDRAGWTTEAFFGQGTRLTVV.

This chain uses TRBV10-2 with TRBJ1-5, with D tentatively TRBD1 (5 bases). The CDR3 has 14 residues. Germline CDR1 is WSHSY and CDR2 is SAAADI. Between the trimmed V and J ends, which lost 2 bases and 6 bases, there was a span of 11 bases. CDR3 amino acids: CASSETEGVQPQHF. The CDR3 region has the DNA TGCGCCAGCAGTGAGACGGAAGGGGTTCAGCCCCAGCATTTT.

This clone was observed a few times. This chain joins TRBV7-9 and TRBJ2-3; 8 nucleotides align to TRBD1. With 2 bases clipped from V and 5 bases from J, the junction kept 6 bases outside the gene matches. Germline V gene lookup returns CDR1 SEHNR and CDR2 FQNEAQ (reference sequence). The CDR3 covers 15 residues. This CDR3 reads CASSLPGGYGDTQYF. In nucleotides, the CDR3 is TGTGCCAGCAGCTTACCAGGGGGCTACGGAGATACGCAGTATTTT.

The chain recombines TRBV5-4 with TRBJ2-2; tentatively, D is TRBD1 (5 bases). This CDR3 is built from 16 residues. The V end lost 5 bases, the J end lost 0 bases, and 14 bases lay between the germline ends. From germline, CDR1 is SGHNT and CDR2 YYREEE (reference sequence). This CDR3 is CASSSTGRANTGELFF. The CDR3 DNA follows: TGTGCCAGCAGTTCGACGGGCAGGGCGAACACCGGGGAGCTGTTTTTT.

This clone occurred a few times. The chain has TRBV19 and TRBJ1-5; maybe TRBD1 (5 bases). Per the germline V gene, CDR1 is LNHDA and CDR2 is SQIVND (reference sequence). The CDR3 runs 14 residues. The V end was cut by 5 bases, the J end by 0 bases, with 8 bases between. The CDR3 protein is CASSGDSSNQPQHF. The CDR3 DNA reads TGTGCCAGTAGTGGCGACAGTAGCAATCAGCCCCAGCATTTT.

This clone was counted only a few times. The chain recombines TRBV11-3 with TRBJ2-7, with 8 nucleotides matching TRBD1. Germline V lookup: CDR1 SGHNT, CDR2 YENEEA. J gave up 0 bases and V 6 bases, and 10 bases lay outside the gene matches. CDR3 length: 16 residues. The CDR3 loop reads CASSPGTGHSSYEQYF. The CDR3 DNA reads TGTGCCAGCAGTCCTGGGACAGGCCATAGCTCCTACGAGCAGTACTTC.

V gene TRBV7-3 combines with J gene TRBJ2-7, with 13 positions matching TRBD2. Per germline, CDR1 SGHTA and CDR2 FQGTGA. The CDR3 has 17 residues. With V trimmed by 4 bases and J by 3 bases, 9 bases remained unmatched. Written as DNA, the CDR3 is TGTGCCAGCAGCTCCCGACTAGCGGGAGGACTATACTACGAGCAGTACTTC. It encodes CASSSRLAGGLYYEQYF.

Only a few counts were recorded for this clone. The rearrangement joins TRBV7-9 to TRBJ2-3, with unresolved D. The CDR3 extends over 15 amino acids. Trimming shortened V by 1 base and J by 2 bases, and 10 bases separated the two germline ends. Germline V CDR1 and CDR2: SEHNR, FQNEAQ (reference sequence). CDR3 in DNA: TGTGCCAGCAGCTTAGGGCCAAGAAACACAGATACGCAGTATTTT. Its protein product is CASSLGPRNTDTQYF.

This clone was detected a few times. The rearrangement joins TRBV28 to TRBJ1-4; D uncertain. The germline CDR1 and CDR2 sequences are MDHEN and SYDVKM. V lost 9 bases to trimming and J lost 0 bases, with 8 bases between them. This CDR3 spans 13 amino acids. This CDR3 reads CASREATNEKLFF. CDR3 in DNA: TGTGCCAGTAGAGAAGCAACTAATGAAAAACTGTTTTTT.

This clone was detected only a few times. This chain connects TRBV5-1 to TRBJ2-1; TRBD2 matches at 13 bases. The J segment lost 7 bases and the V segment lost 4 bases, leaving 5 bases of the junction unmatched. The CDR3 is 15 amino acids. The germline gives CDR1 SGHRS, CDR2 YFSETQ. CDR3 DNA sequence: TGCGCCAGCAGCGGACTAGCGGGAGTTGGAAATGAGCAGTTCTTC. Residues: CASSGLAGVGNEQFF.

This chain connects TRBV18 to TRBJ1-1; 11 bases align to TRBD1. Germline lookup yields CDR1 KGHSH and CDR2 LQKENI. The CDR3 consists of 17 residues. V trimming: 6 bases; J trimming: 1 base; junction bases outside the gene matches: 10. The CDR3 sequence is CASSRTGGSGGNTEAFF. CDR3 nucleotides: TGTGCCAGCTCTCGGACAGGGGGCTCAGGTGGGAACACTGAAGCTTTCTTT.

Only a few counts were recorded for this clone. The chain joins TRBV7-2 to TRBJ2-5; 7 positions agree with TRBD2. CDR1 and CDR2 from the germline V gene are SGHTA and FQGNSA. The V gene end was trimmed by 4 bases and the J gene end by 3 bases; junction bases not matched to a gene: 8. This CDR3 contains 15 residues. Here the CDR3 reads CASSYSGQREETQYF. CDR3 DNA: TGTGCCAGCAGCTATAGCGGGCAGCGGGAAGAGACCCAGTACTTC.

This clone has only a few counts. The genes are TRBV30 and TRBJ1-2, with TRBD1 identical over 11 bases. Looked up from germline, CDR1 is GTSNPN and CDR2 is SVGIG (reference sequence). The CDR3 consists of 17 residues. Trimming cost V 2 bases and J 1 base; bases outside gene matches: 9. CDR3 amino acids: CAWSSGTGGTFNYGYTF. CDR3 coding DNA: TGTGCCTGGAGTTCCGGGACAGGGGGAACTTTTAACTATGGCTACACCTTC.

This clone was seen a handful of times. The V gene is TRBV2, the J gene TRBJ1-2; unclear D gene. The CDR3 totals 11 residues. Deletions cut 8 bases from V and 8 bases from J, with 12 bases between. CDR1 is SNHLY and CDR2 is FYNNEI in the germline V gene. The CDR3 spells CASGEFQGYTF. CDR3 DNA sequence: TGTGCCAGCGGAGAATTTCAGGGCTACACCTTC.

J is TRBJ1-2 and V is TRBV28, with 8 bases fitting TRBD1. The CDR3 has 13 amino acids. The junction had 7 bases not matched to a gene; V was cut back by 8 bases and J by 5 bases. Per the germline V gene, CDR1 is MDHEN and CDR2 is SYDVKM. The CDR3 reads CASARTGIYGYTF. In DNA, the CDR3 is TGTGCCAGCGCCCGGACAGGGATTTATGGCTACACCTTC.

This clone was seen a few times. J is TRBJ2-7 and V is TRBV5-1; D perhaps matches TRBD2 (6 bases). This CDR3 has 13 amino acids. The germline gives CDR1 SGHRS, CDR2 YFSETQ. V lost 6 bases, J lost 1 base, and 11 bases lay in between. The CDR3 loop is CASKFGGSYEQYF. CDR3 in DNA: TGCGCCAGCAAATTTGGGGGGTCCTACGAGCAGTACTTC.

The V call is TRBV5-6, the J call TRBJ2-5, with D perhaps matching TRBD2 (6 bases). From germline, CDR1 is SGHDT and CDR2 YYEEEE. This CDR3 is built from 13 residues. Trimming left V 4 bases short and J 4 bases short, with 11 bases between. Written as DNA, the CDR3 is TGTGCCAGCAGCGTGTTAGCGGCAGAGACCCAGTACTTC. This gives the protein CASSVLAAETQYF.

The rearrangement links TRBV18 to TRBJ2-2; TRBD2 aligns across 14 bases. Losses at the gene ends were 6 bases for V and 6 bases for J; bases not matched to a gene: 6. Germline V lookup: CDR1 KGHSH, CDR2 LQKENI. This CDR3 has 16 amino acids. The CDR3 region is CASSQGLAGESGELFF. CDR3 bases: TGTGCCAGCTCGCAGGGACTAGCGGGAGAATCCGGGGAGCTGTTTTTT.

The chain carries TRBV19 and TRBJ2-5, with TRBD2 matching 10 bases. V shed 6 bases and J 0 bases; nucleotides not matched to a gene: 4. CDR1 and CDR2 from the germline V gene are LNHDA and SQIVND (reference sequence). The CDR3 is 15 amino acids. CDR3 sequence reads: CASSGLAENQETQYF. The CDR3 coding sequence is TGTGCCAGTAGCGGACTAGCGGAGAACCAAGAGACCCAGTACTTC.

This chain uses TRBV30 with TRBJ2-7, with a possible D match to TRBD2 (6 bases). The CDR3 is made up of 13 amino acids. Germline V gene lookup returns CDR1 GTSNPN and CDR2 SVGIG (reference sequence). The V end was cut by 0 bases, the J end by 7 bases, with 13 bases between. CDR3 bases: TGTGCCTGGAGTGTACGAATGGGGAGGGAGCAGTACTTC. Protein: CAWSVRMGREQYF.

The chain combines TRBV29-1 with TRBJ2-5; D remains unclear. Germline CDR1 is SQVTM and CDR2 is ANQGSEA. V lost 3 bases to trimming and J lost 2 bases, with 7 bases between them. This CDR3 has 12 residues. Here the CDR3 DNA reads TGCAGCGTTGATAGCAGTCAAGAGACCCAGTACTTC. This sequence encodes CSVDSSQETQYF.

The rearrangement joins TRBV7-9 to TRBJ1-2; D is unresolved. The length of the CDR3 is 13 residues. V dropped 2 bases and J dropped 8 bases, with 12 bases sitting between them. Germline V gene sequence: CDR1 SEHNR, CDR2 FQNEAQ (reference sequence). CDR3 coding DNA: TGTGCCAGCAGCTTAAGCTCGTTGGGCGGCTACACCTTC. Translated: CASSLSSLGGYTF.

The gene calls are TRBV7-2 and TRBJ2-5; 10 bases map to TRBD2. The length of the CDR3 is 16 residues. J gave up 5 bases and V 5 bases, and 11 bases lay outside the gene matches. From germline, CDR1 is SGHTA and CDR2 FQGNSA. Here the CDR3 DNA reads TGTGCCAGCAGCCTTGAGGCACTAGCGGGAATGGAGACCCAGTACTTC. This codes for CASSLEALAGMETQYF.

This clone was counted a few times. This rearrangement joins TRBV19 to TRBJ2-1; TRBD2 agrees at 9 bases. The CDR3 extends over 16 amino acids. Unmatched junction bases numbered 4, after V lost 4 bases and J lost 0 bases. CDR1 is LNHDA and CDR2 is SQIVND in the germline V gene (reference sequence). The CDR3 DNA is TGTGCCAGTAGTAAGGCTAGCGGGAACTCCTACAATGAGCAGTTCTTC. This translates into CASSKASGNSYNEQFF.